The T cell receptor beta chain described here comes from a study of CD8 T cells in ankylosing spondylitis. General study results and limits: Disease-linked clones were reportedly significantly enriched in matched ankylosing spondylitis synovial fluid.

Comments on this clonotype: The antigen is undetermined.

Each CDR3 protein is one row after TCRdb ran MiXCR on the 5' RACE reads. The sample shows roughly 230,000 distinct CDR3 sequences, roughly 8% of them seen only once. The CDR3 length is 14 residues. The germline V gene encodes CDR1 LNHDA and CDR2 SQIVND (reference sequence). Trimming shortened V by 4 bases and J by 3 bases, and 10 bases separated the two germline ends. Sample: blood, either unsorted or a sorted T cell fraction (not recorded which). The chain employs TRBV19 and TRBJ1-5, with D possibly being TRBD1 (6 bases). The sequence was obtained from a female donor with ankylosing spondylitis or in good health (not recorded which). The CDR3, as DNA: TGTGCCAGTAGTACCACAGGGATCAATCAGCCCCAGCATTTT. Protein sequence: CASSTTGINQPQHF.